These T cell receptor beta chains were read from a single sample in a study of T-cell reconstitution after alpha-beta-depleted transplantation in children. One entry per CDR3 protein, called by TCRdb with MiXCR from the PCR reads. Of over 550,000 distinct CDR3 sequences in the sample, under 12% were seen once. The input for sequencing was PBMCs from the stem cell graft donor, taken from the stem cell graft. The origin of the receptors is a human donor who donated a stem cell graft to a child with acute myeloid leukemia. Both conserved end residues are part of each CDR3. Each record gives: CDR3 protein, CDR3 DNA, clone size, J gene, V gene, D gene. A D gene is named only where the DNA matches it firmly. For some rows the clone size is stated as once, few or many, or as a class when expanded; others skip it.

cdr3_aa: CSARDQGEQYF
cdr3_nt: TGCAGTGCTAGAGATCAAGGGGAGCAGTACTTC
clone_size: many
j_call: TRBJ2-7
v_call: TRBV20-1
d_call: -

cdr3_aa: CASSYSGQGALETQYF
cdr3_nt: TGTGCCAGCAGTTACTCGGGACAGGGGGCATTGGAGACCCAGTACTTC
clone_size: few
j_call: TRBJ2-5
v_call: TRBV6-5
d_call: TRBD1

cdr3_aa: CAISDLGTGETEAFF
cdr3_nt: TGTGCCATCAGTGATCTAGGGACAGGGGAAACTGAAGCTTTCTTT
clone_size: many
j_call: TRBJ1-1
v_call: TRBV10-3
d_call: TRBD1

cdr3_aa: CASSLEQGNTGELFF
cdr3_nt: TGCGCCAGCAGCTTGGAACAGGGTAACACCGGGGAGCTGTTTTTT
clone_size: many
j_call: TRBJ2-2
v_call: TRBV5-1
d_call: -

cdr3_aa: CASSLGHPTDTIYF
cdr3_nt: TGTGCCAGCAGCTTGGGACACCCCACAGACACCATATATTTT
clone_size: -
j_call: TRBJ1-3
v_call: TRBV7-9
d_call: -

cdr3_aa: CASSPGLAGYNEQFF
cdr3_nt: TGTGCCAGCAGCCCCGGACTAGCGGGATACAATGAGCAGTTCTTC
clone_size: many
j_call: TRBJ2-1
v_call: TRBV5-1
d_call: TRBD2

cdr3_aa: CSVEGTPYNEQFF
cdr3_nt: TGCAGCGTTGAAGGGACTCCATACAATGAGCAGTTCTTC
clone_size: -
j_call: TRBJ2-1
v_call: TRBV29-1
d_call: -

cdr3_aa: CSVAQGADTQYF
cdr3_nt: TGCAGCGTTGCACAGGGTGCAGATACGCAGTATTTT
clone_size: many
j_call: TRBJ2-3
v_call: TRBV29-1
d_call: -

cdr3_aa: CASRGEGAGTYNEQFF
cdr3_nt: TGTGCCAGCAGGGGCGAGGGGGCTGGGACCTACAATGAGCAGTTCTTC
clone_size: -
j_call: TRBJ2-1
v_call: TRBV6-1
d_call: TRBD1

cdr3_aa: CATSFPGTSGRTEQFF
cdr3_nt: TGTGCCACCAGTTTTCCTGGGACTAGCGGGAGGACTGAGCAGTTCTTC
clone_size: -
j_call: TRBJ2-1
v_call: TRBV24-1
d_call: TRBD2

cdr3_aa: CSSGTSGSEQYF
cdr3_nt: TGCAGCTCCGGGACTAGCGGGAGCGAGCAGTACTTC
clone_size: many
j_call: TRBJ2-7
v_call: TRBV20-1
d_call: TRBD2

cdr3_aa: CASSVARDTNYGYTF
cdr3_nt: TGTGCCAGCAGCGTAGCCCGGGACACCAACTATGGCTACACCTTC
clone_size: few
j_call: TRBJ1-2
v_call: TRBV9
d_call: -

cdr3_aa: CASSPPTSGSTDTQYF
cdr3_nt: TGTGCCAGCAGCCCTCCTACTAGCGGGAGCACAGATACGCAGTATTTT
clone_size: many
j_call: TRBJ2-3
v_call: TRBV4-2
d_call: TRBD2

cdr3_aa: CSAPWGDGANVLTF
cdr3_nt: TGCAGTGCTCCCTGGGGAGATGGGGCCAACGTCCTGACTTTC
clone_size: -
j_call: TRBJ2-6
v_call: TRBV20-1
d_call: -

cdr3_aa: CSARVPGTGESPLHF
cdr3_nt: TGCAGTGCTAGGGTACCCGGGACAGGGGAATCACCCCTCCACTTT
clone_size: -
j_call: TRBJ1-6
v_call: TRBV20-1
d_call: TRBD1

cdr3_aa: CSVVGYLNTGELFF
cdr3_nt: TGCAGCGTTGTGGGCTACCTAAACACCGGGGAGCTGTTTTTT
clone_size: many
j_call: TRBJ2-2
v_call: TRBV29-1
d_call: -

cdr3_aa: CSVDGGGGYTF
cdr3_nt: TGCAGCGTTGACGGCGGCGGCGGCTACACCTTC
clone_size: many
j_call: TRBJ1-2
v_call: TRBV29-1
d_call: -

cdr3_aa: CASSPTTSGLTDTQYF
cdr3_nt: TGTGCCAGCAGCCCGACGACTAGCGGCCTCACAGATACGCAGTATTTT
clone_size: -
j_call: TRBJ2-3
v_call: TRBV28
d_call: TRBD2

cdr3_aa: CASSVIAGAGDTQYF
cdr3_nt: TGTGCCAGCAGCGTCATAGCGGGAGCGGGGGATACGCAGTATTTT
clone_size: many
j_call: TRBJ2-3
v_call: TRBV9
d_call: TRBD2

cdr3_aa: CASSQVRGSNEKLFF
cdr3_nt: TGTGCCAGCAGCCAAGTAAGAGGGAGCAATGAAAAACTGTTTTTT
clone_size: many
j_call: TRBJ1-4
v_call: TRBV14
d_call: -

cdr3_aa: CASSLTPATGSSYEQYF
cdr3_nt: TGTGCCAGCAGCTTGACCCCCGCGACAGGAAGCTCCTACGAGCAGTACTTC
clone_size: -
j_call: TRBJ2-7
v_call: TRBV5-5
d_call: -

cdr3_aa: CASTRSGTGAPGELFF
cdr3_nt: TGTGCCAGCACACGATCCGGGACAGGGGCACCCGGGGAGCTGTTTTTT
clone_size: -
j_call: TRBJ2-2
v_call: TRBV6-1
d_call: TRBD1

cdr3_aa: CSVVISEAFF
cdr3_nt: TGCAGCGTAGTAATCTCTGAAGCTTTCTTT
clone_size: -
j_call: TRBJ1-1
v_call: TRBV29-1
d_call: -

cdr3_aa: CAWSVGTSTDTQYF
cdr3_nt: TGTGCCTGGAGTGTAGGAACTTCCACAGATACGCAGTATTTT
clone_size: -
j_call: TRBJ2-3
v_call: TRBV30
d_call: -

cdr3_aa: CASTSLAANNYNEQFF
cdr3_nt: TGTGCCAGCACCTCCCTAGCGGCTAATAACTACAATGAGCAGTTCTTC
clone_size: -
j_call: TRBJ2-1
v_call: TRBV12-3/TRBV12-4
d_call: TRBD2

cdr3_aa: CSAREGIAGGPYEQYF
cdr3_nt: TGCAGTGCTAGGGAGGGGATAGCGGGAGGGCCTTACGAGCAGTACTTC
clone_size: -
j_call: TRBJ2-7
v_call: TRBV20-1
d_call: TRBD2

cdr3_aa: CASSHNRVRGTGELFF
cdr3_nt: TGTGCCAGCAGCCACAACCGGGTCCGAGGGACCGGGGAGCTGTTTTTT
clone_size: few
j_call: TRBJ2-2
v_call: TRBV3-1
d_call: -

cdr3_aa: CASSQVFGQGTEETQYF
cdr3_nt: TGTGCCAGCAGCCAAGTTTTCGGACAAGGGACGGAAGAGACCCAGTACTTC
clone_size: many
j_call: TRBJ2-5
v_call: TRBV4-2
d_call: -

cdr3_aa: CASSLALAKGDTQYF
cdr3_nt: TGTGCCAGCAGCTTAGCGCTGGCTAAAGGAGATACGCAGTATTTT
clone_size: -
j_call: TRBJ2-3
v_call: TRBV7-2
d_call: -

cdr3_aa: CASSRGDPYEQYF
cdr3_nt: TGTGCCAGCTCACGGGGGGACCCTTACGAGCAGTACTTC
clone_size: few
j_call: TRBJ2-7
v_call: TRBV18
d_call: -

cdr3_aa: CASRRDRGLAYEQYF
cdr3_nt: TGTGCCAGCAGACGGGACAGGGGGCTTGCCTACGAGCAGTACTTC
clone_size: few
j_call: TRBJ2-7
v_call: TRBV2
d_call: TRBD1

cdr3_aa: CSAPGSNYNEQFF
cdr3_nt: TGCAGTGCCCCGGGTAGCAACTACAATGAGCAGTTCTTC
clone_size: few
j_call: TRBJ2-1
v_call: TRBV20-1
d_call: -

cdr3_aa: CASSTDGGDNQPQHF
cdr3_nt: TGTGCCAGCAGCACAGACGGGGGCGATAATCAGCCCCAGCATTTT
clone_size: few
j_call: TRBJ1-5
v_call: TRBV7-2
d_call: -

cdr3_aa: CAWGGTAFEAFF
cdr3_nt: TGTGCCTGGGGGGGGACAGCTTTTGAAGCTTTCTTT
clone_size: -
j_call: TRBJ1-1
v_call: TRBV30
d_call: TRBD1

cdr3_aa: CASNPPGNTDTQYF
cdr3_nt: TGTGCCAGCAATCCCCCCGGTAACACAGATACGCAGTATTTT
clone_size: -
j_call: TRBJ2-3
v_call: TRBV6-1
d_call: -

cdr3_aa: CASSWRAGTEAYNEQFF
cdr3_nt: TGTGCCAGCAGCTGGCGGGCCGGGACTGAGGCCTACAATGAGCAGTTCTTC
clone_size: many
j_call: TRBJ2-1
v_call: TRBV7-2
d_call: -

cdr3_aa: CASSGWDGNYNEQFF
cdr3_nt: TGTGCCAGCAGTGGGTGGGACGGGAACTACAATGAGCAGTTCTTC
clone_size: -
j_call: TRBJ2-1
v_call: TRBV9
d_call: -

cdr3_aa: CASSPVSSGSGDEQFF
cdr3_nt: TGTGCCAGCAGCCCCGTATCTAGCGGGAGTGGCGATGAGCAGTTCTTC
clone_size: many
j_call: TRBJ2-1
v_call: TRBV7-9
d_call: TRBD2

cdr3_aa: CSLNRGNTEAFF
cdr3_nt: TGCAGCCTTAACAGGGGGAACACTGAAGCTTTCTTT
clone_size: few
j_call: TRBJ1-1
v_call: TRBV29-1
d_call: TRBD1

cdr3_aa: CSASPGDEQFF
cdr3_nt: TGCAGTGCTAGCCCCGGGGATGAGCAGTTCTTC
clone_size: many
j_call: TRBJ2-1
v_call: TRBV20-1
d_call: -

cdr3_aa: CASSEGLAGGNEQFF
cdr3_nt: TGTGCCAGCAGCGAGGGACTAGCGGGAGGAAATGAGCAGTTCTTC
clone_size: many
j_call: TRBJ2-1
v_call: TRBV7-2
d_call: TRBD2

cdr3_aa: CASARKGNTEAFF
cdr3_nt: TGTGCCAGCGCCCGAAAGGGTAACACTGAAGCTTTCTTT
clone_size: many
j_call: TRBJ1-1
v_call: TRBV6-5
d_call: -

cdr3_aa: CASTAARDEQYF
cdr3_nt: TGTGCCAGCACAGCGGCCCGGGACGAGCAGTACTTC
clone_size: many
j_call: TRBJ2-7
v_call: TRBV27
d_call: -

cdr3_aa: CSVDGGALAGGPDTQYF
cdr3_nt: TGCAGCGTTGATGGGGGGGCCTTAGCGGGAGGCCCAGATACGCAGTATTTT
clone_size: -
j_call: TRBJ2-3
v_call: TRBV29-1
d_call: TRBD2

cdr3_aa: CSASLAGGPADTQYF
cdr3_nt: TGCAGTGCTAGCCTAGCGGGAGGGCCCGCAGATACGCAGTATTTT
clone_size: -
j_call: TRBJ2-3
v_call: TRBV20-1
d_call: TRBD2

cdr3_aa: CSDLDRVGHQPQHF
cdr3_nt: TGCAGCGACCTGGACAGGGTGGGACATCAGCCCCAGCATTTT
clone_size: -
j_call: TRBJ1-5
v_call: TRBV29-1
d_call: TRBD1

cdr3_aa: CASSQRRSGYTF
cdr3_nt: TGTGCCAGCAGCCAGCGTAGGAGTGGCTACACCTTC
clone_size: many
j_call: TRBJ1-2
v_call: TRBV14
d_call: -